The text below deals with one T cell receptor (beta chain). The data derive from a study of cytomegalovirus exposure and HLA in healthy donors. Researchers ran the PCR with 60 Vbeta and 13 Jbeta primers. Clones were read by immunoSEQ multiplex PCR, and TCRdb kept only the in-frame ones, dropping some. The sample shows some 140,000 clones, over 75% of them seen only once. CDR1 and CDR2 (germline): MNHEY, SMNVEV (reference sequence). The junction had 17 bases not matched to a gene; V was cut back by 1 base and J by 2 bases. The CDR3 covers 20 residues. Sequencing was carried out using PBMCs. The clonotype originates from a woman in her forties in good health and CMV-seropositive. The rearrangement joins TRBV27 to TRBJ2-7; 10 nucleotides agree with TRBD2. The CDR3 DNA is TGTGCCAGCAGTTTATTCTACCCCGCTGGGACTAGCGCCGATACCTACGAGCAGTACTTC. Residues: CASSLFYPAGTSADTYEQYF.